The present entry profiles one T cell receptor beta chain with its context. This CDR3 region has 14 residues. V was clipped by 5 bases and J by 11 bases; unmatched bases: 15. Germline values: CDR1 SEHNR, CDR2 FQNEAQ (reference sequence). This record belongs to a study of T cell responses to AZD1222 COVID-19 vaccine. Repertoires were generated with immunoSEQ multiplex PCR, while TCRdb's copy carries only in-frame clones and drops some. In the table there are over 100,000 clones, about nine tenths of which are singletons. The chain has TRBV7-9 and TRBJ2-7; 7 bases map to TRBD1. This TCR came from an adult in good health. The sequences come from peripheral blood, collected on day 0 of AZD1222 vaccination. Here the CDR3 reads CASSPPGQLVGKYF. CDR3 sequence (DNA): TGTGCCAGCAGCCCGCCGGGACAGCTAGTGGGAAAGTACTTC.